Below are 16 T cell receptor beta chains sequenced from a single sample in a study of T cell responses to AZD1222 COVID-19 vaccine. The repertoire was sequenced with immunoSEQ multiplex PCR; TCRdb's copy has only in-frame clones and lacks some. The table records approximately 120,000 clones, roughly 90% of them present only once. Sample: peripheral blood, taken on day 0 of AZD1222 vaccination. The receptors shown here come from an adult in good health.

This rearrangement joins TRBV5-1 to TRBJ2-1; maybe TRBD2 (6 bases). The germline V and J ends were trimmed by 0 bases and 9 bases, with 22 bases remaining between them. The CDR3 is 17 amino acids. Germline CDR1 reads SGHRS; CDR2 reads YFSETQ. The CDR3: CASSLGQWTTSSSEQFF. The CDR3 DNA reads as TGCGCCAGCAGCTTGGGACAGTGGACTACTTCATCAAGTGAGCAGTTCTTC.

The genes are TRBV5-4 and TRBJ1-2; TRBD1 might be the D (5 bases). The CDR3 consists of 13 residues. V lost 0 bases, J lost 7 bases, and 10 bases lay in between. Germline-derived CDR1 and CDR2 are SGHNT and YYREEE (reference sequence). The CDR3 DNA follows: TGTGCCAGCAGCTTGGGCAGGGAGGCTGGCTACACCTTC. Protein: CASSLGREAGYTF.

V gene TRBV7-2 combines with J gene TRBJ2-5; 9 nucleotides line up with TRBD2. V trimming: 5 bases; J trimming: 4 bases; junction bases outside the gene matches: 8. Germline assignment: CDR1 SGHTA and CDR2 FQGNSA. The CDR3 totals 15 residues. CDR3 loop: CASSGSGGKGETQYF. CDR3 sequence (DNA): TGTGCCAGCAGCGGGAGCGGGGGGAAGGGAGAGACCCAGTACTTC.

The CDR3, as DNA: TGTGCCAGTAGTGCGGGGACAGGGAGTGGAAGGGACTATGGCTACACCTTC. Translating it yields CASSAGTGSGRDYGYTF. The chain uses TRBV19 and TRBJ1-2; 9 nucleotides match TRBD1. V lost 5 bases, J lost 3 bases, and 13 bases stayed unmatched. The CDR3 spans 17 residues. CDR1 and CDR2 from the germline V gene are LNHDA and SQIVND (reference sequence).

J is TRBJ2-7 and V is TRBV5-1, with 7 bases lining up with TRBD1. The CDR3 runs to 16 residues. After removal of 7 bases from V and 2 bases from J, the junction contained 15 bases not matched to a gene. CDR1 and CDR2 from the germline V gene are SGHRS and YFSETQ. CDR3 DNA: TGCGCCAGCCCGGGACAGACAAGATTAAAGACCTACGAGCAGTACTTC. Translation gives CASPGQTRLKTYEQYF.

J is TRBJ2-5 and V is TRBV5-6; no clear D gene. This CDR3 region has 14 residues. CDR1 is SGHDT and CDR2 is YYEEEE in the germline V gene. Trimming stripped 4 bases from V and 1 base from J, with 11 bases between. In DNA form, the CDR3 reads TGTGCCAGCAGCCATTTCATTCTCCAAGAGACCCAGTACTTC. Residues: CASSHFILQETQYF.

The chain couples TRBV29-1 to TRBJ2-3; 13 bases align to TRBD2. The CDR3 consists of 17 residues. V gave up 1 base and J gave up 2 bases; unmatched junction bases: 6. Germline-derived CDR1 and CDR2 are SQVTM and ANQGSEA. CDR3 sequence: CSVEGTSGGPNTDTQYF. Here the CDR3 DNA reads TGCAGCGTTGAAGGGACTAGCGGGGGCCCGAACACAGATACGCAGTATTTT.

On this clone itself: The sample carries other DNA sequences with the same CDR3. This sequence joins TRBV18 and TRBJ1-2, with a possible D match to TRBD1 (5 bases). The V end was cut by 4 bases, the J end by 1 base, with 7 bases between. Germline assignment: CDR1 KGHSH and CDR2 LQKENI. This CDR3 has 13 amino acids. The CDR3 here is CASSLRDNYGYTF. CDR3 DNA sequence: TGTGCCAGCTCACTCAGGGATAACTATGGCTACACCTTC. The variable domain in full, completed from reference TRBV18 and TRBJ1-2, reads NAGVMQNPRHLVRRRGQEARLRCSPMKGHSHVYWYRQLPEEGLKFMVYLQKENIIDESGMPKERFSAEFPKEGPSILRIQQVVRGDSAAYFCASSLRDNYGYTFGSGTRLTVV.

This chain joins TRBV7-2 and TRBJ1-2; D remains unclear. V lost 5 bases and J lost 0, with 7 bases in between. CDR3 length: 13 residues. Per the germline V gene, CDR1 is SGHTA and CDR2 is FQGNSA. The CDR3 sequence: CASSPESNYGYTF. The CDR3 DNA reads TGTGCCAGCAGCCCGGAATCTAACTATGGCTACACCTTC. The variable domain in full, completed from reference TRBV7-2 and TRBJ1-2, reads GAGVSQSPSNKVTEKGKDVELRCDPISGHTALYWYRQSLGQGLEFLIYFQGNSAPDKSGLPSDRFSAERTGGSVSTLTIQRTQQEDSAVYLCASSPESNYGYTFGSGTRLTVV.

The CDR3 loop reads CASSKTGLVNQPQHF. CDR3 nucleotides: TGCGCCAGCAGCAAGACAGGGTTGGTCAATCAGCCCCAGCATTTT. V gene TRBV5-1 combines with J gene TRBJ1-5, with 7 nucleotides matching TRBD1. Germline CDR1 reads SGHRS; CDR2 reads YFSETQ. After removal of 4 bases from V and 3 bases from J, the junction contained 7 bases not matched to a gene. The CDR3 contains 15 residues.

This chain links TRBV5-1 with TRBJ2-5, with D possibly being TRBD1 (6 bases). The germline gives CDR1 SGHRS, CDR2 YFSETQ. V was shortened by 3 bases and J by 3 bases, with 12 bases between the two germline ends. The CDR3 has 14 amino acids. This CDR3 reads CASSSKTGEETQYF. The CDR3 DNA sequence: TGCGCCAGCAGCTCAAAGACAGGTGAAGAGACCCAGTACTTC. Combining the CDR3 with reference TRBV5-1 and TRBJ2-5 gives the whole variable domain KAGVTQTPRYLIKTRGQQVTLSCSPISGHRSVSWYQQTPGQGLQFLFEYFSETQRNKGNFPGRFSGRQFSNSRSEMNVSTLELGDSALYLCASSSKTGEETQYFGPGTRLLVL.

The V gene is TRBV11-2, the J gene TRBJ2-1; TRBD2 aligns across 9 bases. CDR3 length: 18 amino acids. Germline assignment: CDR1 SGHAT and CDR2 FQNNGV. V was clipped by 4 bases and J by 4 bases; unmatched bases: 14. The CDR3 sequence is CASSSPSGISITYNEQFF. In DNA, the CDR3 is TGTGCCAGCAGCTCCCCTAGCGGGATCAGCATTACGTACAATGAGCAGTTCTTC.

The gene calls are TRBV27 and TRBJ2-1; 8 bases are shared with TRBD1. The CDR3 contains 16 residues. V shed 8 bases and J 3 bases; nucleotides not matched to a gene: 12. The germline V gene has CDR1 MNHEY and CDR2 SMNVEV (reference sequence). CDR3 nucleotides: TGTGCCAGCTTTTGGCGTGGACAGGGTCTCTACAATGAGCAGTTCTTC. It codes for CASFWRGQGLYNEQFF.

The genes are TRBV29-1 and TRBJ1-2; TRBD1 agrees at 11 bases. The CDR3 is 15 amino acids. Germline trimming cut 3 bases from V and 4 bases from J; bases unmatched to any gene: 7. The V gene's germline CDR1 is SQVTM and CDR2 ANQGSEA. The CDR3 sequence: CSVDLGQGVAYGYTF. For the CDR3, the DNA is TGCAGCGTTGATTTGGGACAGGGGGTAGCCTATGGCTACACCTTC.

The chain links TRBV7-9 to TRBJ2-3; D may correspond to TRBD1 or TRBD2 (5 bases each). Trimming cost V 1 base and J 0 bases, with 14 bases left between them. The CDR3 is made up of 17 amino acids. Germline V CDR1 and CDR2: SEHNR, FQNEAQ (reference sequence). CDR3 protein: CASSLGVGTISTDTQYF. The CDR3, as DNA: TGTGCCAGCAGCTTAGGAGTCGGGACCATAAGCACAGATACGCAGTATTTT.

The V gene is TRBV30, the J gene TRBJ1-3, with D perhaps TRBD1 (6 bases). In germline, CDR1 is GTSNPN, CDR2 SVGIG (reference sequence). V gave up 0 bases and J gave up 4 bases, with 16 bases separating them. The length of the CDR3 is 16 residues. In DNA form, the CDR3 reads TGTGCCTGGAGTGTACGTCCGGGGACAACAGGAAACACCATATATTTT. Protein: CAWSVRPGTTGNTIYF.